The present entry profiles one T cell receptor beta chain with its context. This specimen comes from a study of blood T cell repertoires in COVID-19. Clones were read by immunoSEQ multiplex PCR, and TCRdb kept only the in-frame ones, dropping some. The table has 150,000 to 200,000 clones, around 80% seen once; the top ten hold approximately 4%. This CDR3 comprises 15 residues. V was shortened by 6 bases and J by 0 bases, with 12 bases between the two germline ends. Germline values: CDR1 GTSNPN, CDR2 SVGIG (reference sequence). The origin of this receptor is a woman aged 50 to 60 in a cohort exposed to, infected with or recovered from COVID-19 (not recorded which). The chain carries TRBV30 and TRBJ1-6; maybe TRBD1 (5 bases). Sample: PBMCs or T cells enriched from blood (not recorded which). The CDR3 loop is CACLGQGSYNSPLHF. DNA for the CDR3: TGTGCCTGCCTCGGGCAGGGCTCCTATAATTCACCCCTCCACTTT.